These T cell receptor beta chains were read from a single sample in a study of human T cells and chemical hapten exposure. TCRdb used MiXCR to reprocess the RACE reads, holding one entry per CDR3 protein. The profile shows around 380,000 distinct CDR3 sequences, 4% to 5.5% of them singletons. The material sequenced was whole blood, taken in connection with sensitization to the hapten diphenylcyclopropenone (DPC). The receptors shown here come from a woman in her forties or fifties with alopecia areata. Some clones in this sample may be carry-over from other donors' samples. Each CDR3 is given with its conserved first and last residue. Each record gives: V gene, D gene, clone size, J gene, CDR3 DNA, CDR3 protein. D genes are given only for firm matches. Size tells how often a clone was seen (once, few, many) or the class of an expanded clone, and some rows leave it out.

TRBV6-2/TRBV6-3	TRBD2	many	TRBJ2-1	TGTGCCAGCAGCTCACTAGCGGGGGGGAGAGATGAGCAGTTCTTC	CASSSLAGGRDEQFF
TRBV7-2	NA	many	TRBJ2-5	TGTGCCAGCAGCCTGGGGGGCCTGATGTACCAAGAGACCCAGTACTTC	CASSLGGLMYQETQYF
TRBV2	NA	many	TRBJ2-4	TGTGCCAGCGAGGAGGGGGAGAGGGCCAAAAACATTCAGTACTTC	CASEEGERAKNIQYF
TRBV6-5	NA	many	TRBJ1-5	TGTGCCAGCATGGCAAGAGGGGTTCACAATCAGCCCCAGCATTTT	CASMARGVHNQPQHF
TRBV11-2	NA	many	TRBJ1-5	TGTGCCAGCAGCTCCGGACAGTTCAATCAGCCCCAGCATTTT	CASSSGQFNQPQHF
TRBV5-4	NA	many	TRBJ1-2	TGTGCCAGCAGCTTGAGAGTTTTCGGTGGCTATGGCTACACCTTC	CASSLRVFGGYGYTF
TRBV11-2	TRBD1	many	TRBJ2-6	TGTGCCAGCAGCCCCGACAGGGCTGGGGCCAACGTCCTGACTTTC	CASSPDRAGANVLTF
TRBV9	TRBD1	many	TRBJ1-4	TGTGCCAGCAGCGAAACACTGACAGGGGGAAATGAAAAACTGTTTTTT	CASSETLTGGNEKLFF
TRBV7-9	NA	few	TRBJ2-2	TGTGCCAGCAGCTTAGATGGGCGAACCGGGGAGCTGTTTTTT	CASSLDGRTGELFF
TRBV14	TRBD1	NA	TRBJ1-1	TGTGCCAGCAGCCAAGAGGGACAGGGGGTAAACACTGAAGCTTTCTTT	CASSQEGQGVNTEAFF
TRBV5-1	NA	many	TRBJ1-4	TGCGCCAGCAGCTTGGCTGGGGGGGAAAAACTGTTTTTT	CASSLAGGEKLFF
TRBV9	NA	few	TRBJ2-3	TGTGCCAGCAGCGTAGGGAGGTTGGGGGATACGCAGTATTTT	CASSVGRLGDTQYF
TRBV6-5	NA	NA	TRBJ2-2	TGTGCCAGCAGTTACTCTTCTTTTACGAACACCGGGGAGCTGTTTTTT	CASSYSSFTNTGELFF
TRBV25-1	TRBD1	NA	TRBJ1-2	TGTGCCAGCAGCCCCGACAGGGGGCCTGGTGGCTACACCTTC	CASSPDRGPGGYTF
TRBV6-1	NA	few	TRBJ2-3	TGTGCCAGCAGCCCAGAATGGACACCCAGACGAAGCACAGATACGCAGTATTTT	CASSPEWTPRRSTDTQYF
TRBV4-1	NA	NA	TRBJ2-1	TGCGCCAGCAGCCAAGATCCAGGGACTTACAATGAGCAGTTCTTC	CASSQDPGTYNEQFF
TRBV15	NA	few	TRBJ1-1	TGTGCCACCAGCAGAGATCTGGGCACTGAAGCTTTCTTT	CATSRDLGTEAFF
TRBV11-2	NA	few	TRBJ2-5	TGTGCCAGCAGCTTAGTTCCAGAGGGAGGCGTAGAGACCCAGTACTTC	CASSLVPEGGVETQYF
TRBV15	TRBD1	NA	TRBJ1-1	TGTGCCACCAGCAGGGGTGGGACAGGCACTGAAGCTTTCTTT	CATSRGGTGTEAFF
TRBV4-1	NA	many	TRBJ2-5	TGCGCCAGCAGCCAAGGTTTCAGCCTCCAAGAGACCCAGTACTTC	CASSQGFSLQETQYF
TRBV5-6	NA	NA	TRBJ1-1	TGTGCCAGCAGCTTGGCCGTTACAGAAGAAGCTTTCTTT	CASSLAVTEEAFF
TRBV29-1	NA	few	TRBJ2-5	TGCAGCGTTGCTGGACTTGCCCCAGAGACCCAGTACTTC	CSVAGLAPETQYF
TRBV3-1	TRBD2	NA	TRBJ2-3	TGTGCCAGCAGCCCAGGTCCCGGGACTAGCGGGGGTCCGAGAGATACGCAGTATTTT	CASSPGPGTSGGPRDTQYF
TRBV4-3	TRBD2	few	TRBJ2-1	TGCGCCAGCAGCCAAGAGCTAGCGGACTCCTACAATGAGCAGTTCTTC	CASSQELADSYNEQFF
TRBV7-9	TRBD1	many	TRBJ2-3	TGTGCCAGCAGCTTTCCCCTCTCGACAGGGGACGGAGATACGCAGTATTTT	CASSFPLSTGDGDTQYF
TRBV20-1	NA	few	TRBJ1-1	TGCAGTGCTAGAAGGTGGGAGGGGTCTTTGGGCACTGAAGCTTTCTTT	CSARRWEGSLGTEAFF
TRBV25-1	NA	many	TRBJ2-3	TGTGCCAGCAGCTCAGCAGTTGCCCAACAGTATTTT	CASSSAVAQQYF
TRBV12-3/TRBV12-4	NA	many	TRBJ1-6	TGTGCCAGCAGTTTCGGGGACCCACCCCTCCACTTT	CASSFGDPPLHF
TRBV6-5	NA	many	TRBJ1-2	TGTGCCAGCAGTTATTCTGCTAACTATGGCTACACCTTC	CASSYSANYGYTF
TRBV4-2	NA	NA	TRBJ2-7	TGTGCCAGCAGCCAAGATGCGGTGGGAGGCTACTACGAGCAGTACTTC	CASSQDAVGGYYEQYF
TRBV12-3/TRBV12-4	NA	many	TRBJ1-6	TGTGCCAGCAGTCAGTACTCGACAGGTAGCTCCTATAATTCACCCCTCCACTTT	CASSQYSTGSSYNSPLHF
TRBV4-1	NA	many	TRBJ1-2	TGCGCCAGCAGCCCCATGCCCGGACGGTCACACTATGGCTACACCTTC	CASSPMPGRSHYGYTF
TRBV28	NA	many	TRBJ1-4	TGTGCCAGCACCGGGACCCCAGAGGGAAAACTGTTTTTT	CASTGTPEGKLFF
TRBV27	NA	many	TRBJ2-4	TGTGCCAGCAGTGATAGACGGACAAAAAACATTCAGTACTTC	CASSDRRTKNIQYF
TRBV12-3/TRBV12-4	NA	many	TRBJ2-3	TGTGCCAGCAGTTTGGGGGTGGCAGATACGCAGTATTTT	CASSLGVADTQYF
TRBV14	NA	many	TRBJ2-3	TGTGCCAGCAGCCAAGAAACTATGGGGAGGCTAAGGCAGTATTTT	CASSQETMGRLRQYF
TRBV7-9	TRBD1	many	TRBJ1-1	TGTGCCAGCAGCTCGCTCCGGGACAGGGGGCGCGGTTCTGAAGCTTTCTTT	CASSSLRDRGRGSEAFF
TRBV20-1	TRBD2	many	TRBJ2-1	TGCAGTGCCAGGCGGGGGGGCATCGATGAGCAGTTCTTC	CSARRGGIDEQFF
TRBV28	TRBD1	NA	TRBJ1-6	TGTGCCAGCAGTTTCTTGACAGGGAGATCACCCCTCCACTTT	CASSFLTGRSPLHF